Described below is a single T cell receptor (beta chain) sequence and its context. This entry belongs to a study of blood T cells in healthy people across ages. Primed by a sample-barcoded 5' primer and a J-beta primer mix, a second PCR proceeded for roughly 6 to 12 cycles. A template-switch adaptor containing 12 random nucleotides labeled each cDNA molecule. Paired-end reads containing CDR3 totaled no fewer than 2.5 million for each sample. TCRdb reprocessed the 5' RACE reads via MiXCR and lists one record per CDR3 protein. In the table there are over a million distinct CDR3 sequences, 20% to 25% of which are singletons. In addition, the sample was reused for a study of T cells of mothers and their children. That work adds: From each mother came over 9.5 million TCR beta CDR3 reads, and from each child came 3 million to 3.5 million.

Sequenced sample: blood. This clonotype was obtained from a girl aged 2-10 years in good health.

The CDR3: CASSTQGGTQYF. DNA of the CDR3: TGTGCCAGCAGCACACAGGGGGGTACGCAGTATTTT. V usage is TRBV7-3 and J usage is TRBJ2-3, with 8 nucleotides matching TRBD1. CDR1 SGHTA and CDR2 FQGTGA come from the germline V gene. The CDR3 totals 12 residues. V lost 5 bases, J lost 8 bases, and 3 bases stayed unmatched.